This entry lists 22 T cell receptor beta chains sequenced from one sample in a study of technical replicates of blood from several donors. Data came from immunoSEQ multiplex PCR; TCRdb stores just in-frame clones and leaves some out. This repertoire shows about 14,000 clones, almost 85% found once; its top ten account for over 9.5%. Sequenced: PBMCs. All receptors come from a human donor in good health.

This rearrangement joins TRBV7-6 to TRBJ2-7; a weak D match, TRBD2 (5 bases). There are 13 residues in the CDR3. Germline V gene lookup returns CDR1 SGHVS and CDR2 FNYEAQ. Trimming removed 3 bases at V and 4 bases at J, with 10 bases between. This chain's CDR3 is CASSLQDYYEQYF. CDR3 coding DNA: TGTGCCAGCAGCTTGCAAGACTATTACGAGCAGTACTTC.

The J gene is TRBJ2-1, the V gene TRBV27; D possibly corresponds to TRBD2 (5 bases). This CDR3 contains 14 residues. Looked up from germline, CDR1 is MNHEY and CDR2 is SMNVEV (reference sequence). V dropped 0 bases and J dropped 9 bases, with 12 bases sitting between them. This CDR3 is CASSLSKSAGEQFF. The CDR3 DNA is TGTGCCAGCAGTTTATCGAAAAGCGCGGGTGAGCAGTTCTTC.

A single count supports this clone. The chain links TRBV27 to TRBJ1-2, with TRBD1 matching 10 bases. The germline gives CDR1 MNHEY, CDR2 SMNVEV (reference sequence). The CDR3 consists of 13 residues. V dropped 5 bases and J dropped 8; count of bases not matched to a gene: 5. CDR3 region: CASSPRTGGGYTF. In DNA form, the CDR3 reads TGTGCCAGCAGTCCAAGGACAGGGGGAGGCTACACCTTC.

The chain couples TRBV29-1 to TRBJ2-3; 10 bases are shared with TRBD2. This CDR3 region has 15 residues. The germline V gene has CDR1 SQVTM and CDR2 ANQGSEA. The J segment lost 5 bases and the V segment lost 1 base, leaving 6 bases of the junction unmatched. The CDR3 loop is CSVEVASGSLDTQYF. The CDR3 DNA sequence: TGCAGCGTTGAAGTGGCTAGCGGGAGTTTAGATACGCAGTATTTT.

The genes are TRBV10-1 and TRBJ2-3; 10 bases are a match to TRBD1. This CDR3 contains 15 residues. Germline CDR1 WNHNN, CDR2 SYGVQD (reference sequence). V gave up 5 bases and J gave up 4 bases; unmatched junction bases: 6. For the CDR3, the DNA is TGCGCCAGCAGTCAGGGACAGGGGCGTTCAGATACGCAGTATTTT. Translated: CASSQGQGRSDTQYF.

The genes are TRBV20-1 and TRBJ2-7, with D tentatively TRBD2 (5 bases). Germline V CDR1 and CDR2: DFQATT, SNEGSKA (reference sequence). The CDR3 length is 11 residues. Trimming pared 3 bases from V and 3 bases from J, leaving 6 bases between. In nucleotides, the CDR3 is TGCAGTGCTAGGGGGAGCTACGAGCAGTACTTC. This sequence encodes CSARGSYEQYF.

The genes are TRBV27 and TRBJ2-3; D ambiguous. The germline gives CDR1 MNHEY, CDR2 SMNVEV (reference sequence). The V end lost 6 bases, the J end lost 0 bases, and 13 bases lay between the germline ends. The CDR3 runs to 15 residues. The CDR3 sequence is CASRQPGYSTDTQYF. CDR3 sequence (DNA): TGTGCCAGCAGACAGCCAGGCTACAGCACAGATACGCAGTATTTT.

The table lists this clone with a few counts. This chain connects TRBV18 to TRBJ1-1; D remains unclear. Trimming left V 5 bases short and J 4 bases short, with 14 bases between. CDR1 and CDR2 (germline): KGHSH, LQKENI. The CDR3 is made up of 14 amino acids. The CDR3 DNA sequence: TGTGCCAGCTCATTTCAATCGGGAGTCACTGAAGCTTTCTTT. Translating gives CASSFQSGVTEAFF.

This clone was counted a few times. The J gene is TRBJ2-1, the V gene TRBV29-1; 10 bases fit TRBD2. The CDR3 sequence is 16 residues long. Germline CDR1 and CDR2: SQVTM and ANQGSEA. After removal of 5 bases from V and 5 bases from J, the junction contained 12 bases not matched to a gene. The CDR3 is CSVFPATSGQNNEQFF. CDR3 DNA: TGCAGCGTTTTCCCGGCGACTAGCGGGCAAAACAATGAGCAGTTCTTC.

The chain links TRBV6-1 to TRBJ2-1; 7 bases are a match to TRBD2. The J segment lost 7 bases and the V segment lost 6 bases, leaving 9 bases of the junction unmatched. The germline CDR1 and CDR2 sequences are MNHNS and SASEGT. The CDR3 totals 14 residues. CDR3 in amino acids: CASRAGTISNEQFF. The CDR3 bases are TGTGCCAGCAGAGCCGGGACTATCTCGAATGAGCAGTTCTTC.

The rearrangement uses TRBV5-6 and TRBJ2-7; 14 nucleotides align to TRBD2. CDR1 SGHDT and CDR2 YYEEEE come from the germline V gene. The CDR3 covers 14 residues. V was pared by 6 bases and J by 3 bases, with 2 bases of the junction left unmatched. The CDR3 is CASKGLAGDYEQYF. CDR3 sequence (DNA): TGTGCCAGCAAGGGACTAGCGGGAGACTACGAGCAGTACTTC. Combining the CDR3 with reference TRBV5-6 and TRBJ2-7 gives the whole variable domain DAGVTQSPTHLIKTRGQQVTLRCSPKSGHDTVSWYQQALGQGPQFIFQYYEEEERQRGNFPDRFSGHQFPNYSSELNVNALLLGDSALYLCASKGLAGDYEQYFGPGTRLTVT.

The rearrangement uses TRBV27 and TRBJ2-2, with TRBD2 as a possible D gene (5 bases). Per germline, CDR1 MNHEY and CDR2 SMNVEV (reference sequence). The CDR3 totals 16 residues. Deletions cut 4 bases from V and 5 bases from J, with 17 bases between. CDR3 amino acids: CASSSRGSAKTGELFF. In DNA form, the CDR3 reads TGTGCCAGCAGTTCTCGAGGGAGCGCCAAAACCGGGGAGCTGTTTTTT.

This chain uses TRBV19 with TRBJ1-2; 8 bases map to TRBD1. The length of the CDR3 is 15 residues. Losses at the gene ends were 6 bases for V and 4 bases for J; bases not matched to a gene: 10. Germline CDR1 LNHDA, CDR2 SQIVND (reference sequence). The DNA for the CDR3 is TGTGCCAGTAGCCCCGGACAGGGCGGCGGCTATGGCTACACCTTC. This gives the protein CASSPGQGGGYGYTF.

This chain connects TRBV10-3 to TRBJ1-1, with TRBD1 matching over 10 bases. The length of the CDR3 is 16 residues. CDR1 ENHRY and CDR2 SYGVKD come from the germline V gene. J gave up 5 bases and V 6 bases, and 12 bases lay outside the gene matches. The CDR3 loop is CAIRATGGSLITEAFF. The CDR3 DNA follows: TGTGCCATCAGGGCGACAGGGGGCAGTTTGATAACTGAAGCTTTCTTT.

The V and J genes are TRBV14 and TRBJ2-4, with 10 bases that match TRBD2. The CDR3 is 17 amino acids. Trimming at V came to 4 bases and at J to 1 base, leaving 7 bases not matched to a gene. Germline CDR1 reads SGHDN; CDR2 reads FVKESK. CDR3 sequence (DNA): TGTGCCAGCAGCCCCGAAGCGGGGGGGGCGGCCAAAAACATTCAGTACTTC. Amino acids: CASSPEAGGAAKNIQYF.

CDR3 residues: CASSLGVADQPQHF. The CDR3 bases are TGTGCCAGCAGCTTAGGTGTAGCAGATCAGCCCCAGCATTTT. V and J are TRBV7-9 and TRBJ1-5, with D unclear. With 1 base removed from V and 5 bases from J, the gap between germline ends came to 9 bases. Germline-derived CDR1 and CDR2 are SEHNR and FQNEAQ (reference sequence). The CDR3 is made up of 14 amino acids.

This clone was found once. V is TRBV19 and J is TRBJ1-5, with 7 bases lining up with TRBD1. The CDR3 consists of 16 residues. CDR1 LNHDA and CDR2 SQIVND come from the germline V gene (reference sequence). V lost 5 bases to trimming and J lost 1 base; unmatched junction nucleotides: 8. The CDR3 DNA follows: TGTGCCAGTAGTGATCAGGGGGTTATGAGCAATCAGCCCCAGCATTTT. The encoded protein is CASSDQGVMSNQPQHF.

The V gene is TRBV6-6, the J gene TRBJ2-5; D not resolved. The V end was cut by 5 bases, the J end by 5 bases, with 12 bases between. Germline CDR1 is MNHNY and CDR2 is SVGAGI (reference sequence). The CDR3 consists of 13 residues. The CDR3 spells CASSPRGGETQYF. The CDR3 DNA is TGTGCCAGCAGTCCCCGAGGTGGCGAGACCCAGTACTTC.

J is TRBJ1-2 and V is TRBV5-1; 8 bases agree with TRBD1. The CDR3 covers 14 residues. V was clipped by 3 bases and J by 3 bases; unmatched bases: 4. Germline assignment: CDR1 SGHRS and CDR2 YFSETQ. The CDR3 sequence: CASSSDRDYYGYTF. The CDR3 coding sequence is TGCGCCAGCAGCTCGGACAGGGATTACTATGGCTACACCTTC.

V usage is TRBV10-2 and J usage is TRBJ1-2; the match to TRBD1 covers 7 bases. This CDR3 has 14 amino acids. CDR1 and CDR2 from the germline V gene are WSHSY and SAAADI. J gave up 0 bases and V 6 bases, and 4 bases lay outside the gene matches. As DNA, the CDR3 is TGCGCCAGCAGAATTCAGGGGGCTAACTATGGCTACACCTTC. This translates into CASRIQGANYGYTF.

V is TRBV9 and J is TRBJ2-5; perhaps TRBD2 as D (6 bases). The germline V gene has CDR1 SGDLS and CDR2 YYNGEE. Trimming pared 4 bases from V and 2 bases from J, leaving 18 bases between. The CDR3 totals 16 residues. CDR3 nucleotides: TGTGCCAGCAGCCCCGAGGGTGGAGGGATTCAAGAGACCCAGTACTTC. As protein: CASSPEGGGIQETQYF.

The V and J genes are TRBV6-4 and TRBJ2-3; 8 bases are shared with TRBD1. The CDR3 runs to 14 residues. Germline CDR1 is MRHNA and CDR2 is SNTAGT. J was trimmed by 2 bases and V by 7 bases; bases with no gene match: 5. The CDR3 region is CASTPGQDTDTQYF. The CDR3 DNA reads as TGTGCCAGCACACCGGGACAGGACACAGATACGCAGTATTTT.